These 21 T cell receptor beta chains came from one sample sequenced in a study of T cell responses to AZD1222 COVID-19 vaccine. The repertoire was sequenced with immunoSEQ multiplex PCR; TCRdb's copy has only in-frame clones and lacks some. Found here are roughly 120,000 clones, about 85% of them singletons; the top ten hold about 2.5%. The specimen comprised peripheral blood, sampled 28 days after the second AZD1222 dose. The receptors originated from an adult who received the AZD1222 COVID-19 vaccine.

This clone was observed once. The J gene is TRBJ1-1, the V gene TRBV7-2; D remains unclear. Deletions cut 4 bases from V and 0 bases from J, with 12 bases between. The length of the CDR3 is 15 residues. Germline CDR1 reads SGHTA; CDR2 reads FQGNSA. The chain's CDR3 is CASSSHRTMNTEAFF. CDR3 bases: TGTGCCAGCAGCTCTCATAGGACCATGAACACTGAAGCTTTCTTT.

This clone was picked up one time. The chain combines TRBV21-1 with TRBJ1-1; TRBD1 is taken as the D call from the table, unchecked against the DNA. TRBV21-1 is reported as a pseudogene. The CDR3 covers 17 residues. The DNA of the CDR3 is TGTGCCAGCAGCAAGTTTCTACGGCAGGGCGGGAACACTGAAGCTTTCTTT. It translates to CASSKFLRQGGNTEAFF.

The genes are TRBV5-6 and TRBJ1-1; 8 bases are a match to TRBD1. Germline CDR1 reads SGHDT; CDR2 reads YYEEEE. The trim removed 2 bases at V and 10 bases at J, leaving 7 bases unmatched. This CDR3 spans 13 amino acids. CDR3 coding DNA: TGTGCCAGCAGCTTACTTAGGACAGGGCGAGCTTTCTTT. It is translated as CASSLLRTGRAFF.

The rearrangement joins TRBV4-2 to TRBJ1-2; no clear D gene. Trimming removed 2 bases at V and 1 base at J, with 8 bases between. This CDR3 has 14 residues. Per the germline V gene, CDR1 is LGHNA and CDR2 is YNFKEQ. The CDR3 loop is CASSQYRDNYGYTF. CDR3 in DNA: TGTGCCAGCAGCCAATATAGGGATAACTATGGCTACACCTTC.

The chain recombines TRBV7-3 with TRBJ1-1; weak D call: TRBD1 (5 bases). The CDR3 totals 17 residues. Germline CDR1 is SGHTA and CDR2 is FQGTGA. The V and J ends lost 2 bases and 4 bases respectively, with 20 bases between them. In DNA, the CDR3 is TGTGCCAGCAGCTTAGGGATTCGGGGGAAGGAGAGCACTGAAGCTTTCTTT. Translation: CASSLGIRGKESTEAFF.

In regard to this clone: The sample contains more than one DNA sequence encoding this CDR3. The chain joins TRBV2 to TRBJ1-3; no clear D. The CDR3 extends over 14 amino acids. V was clipped by 1 base and J by 0 bases, with 4 bases between them. Germline values: CDR1 SNHLY, CDR2 FYNNEI. Here the CDR3 reads CASSEVGSGNTIYF. CDR3 in DNA: TGTGCCAGCAGTGAAGTGGGCTCTGGAAACACCATATATTTT. The variable domain in full, completed from reference TRBV2 and TRBJ1-3, reads EPEVTQTPSHQVTQMGQEVILRCVPISNHLYFYWYRQILGQKVEFLVSFYNNEISEKSEIFDDQFSVERPDGSNFTLKIRSTKLEDSAMYFCASSEVGSGNTIYFGEGSWLTVV.

The chain carries TRBV6-4 and TRBJ2-7; weak D call: TRBD1 (5 bases). This CDR3 is built from 13 residues. Germline V gives CDR1 MRHNA, CDR2 SNTAGT. V dropped 2 bases and J dropped 1 base, with 6 bases sitting between them. DNA for the CDR3: TGTGCCAGCAGTGACACAGGATCCTACGAGCAGTACTTC. As protein: CASSDTGSYEQYF.

The chain has TRBV30 and TRBJ1-2, with 9 bases lining up with TRBD1. The CDR3 consists of 14 residues. Trimming took 4 bases from V and 4 from J; bases not matched to a gene: 7. Germline V lookup: CDR1 GTSNPN, CDR2 SVGIG (reference sequence). The CDR3 here is CAWNPGTGSYGYTF. The CDR3 DNA reads as TGTGCCTGGAATCCCGGGACAGGGAGCTATGGCTACACCTTC.

V gene TRBV4-2 combines with J gene TRBJ1-6; possibly TRBD1 for D (5 bases). CDR1 and CDR2 (germline): LGHNA, YNFKEQ. This CDR3 comprises 13 residues. Between the trimmed V and J ends, which lost 11 bases and 10 bases, there was a span of 18 bases. Here the CDR3 reads CASRATGGSPLHF. Here the CDR3 DNA reads TGTGCCTCCCGGGCAACGGGGGGATCACCCCTCCACTTT.

V gene TRBV18 combines with J gene TRBJ2-2; D uncertain. This CDR3 comprises 13 residues. V was clipped by 3 bases and J by 5 bases, with 7 bases between them. Germline CDR1 reads KGHSH; CDR2 reads LQKENI. The CDR3 protein is CASSPLATGELFF. DNA of the CDR3: TGTGCCAGCTCACCCCTCGCGACCGGGGAGCTGTTTTTT.

The V gene is TRBV9, the J gene TRBJ2-5, with D maybe TRBD1 (5 bases). CDR3 length: 16 residues. The V gene's germline CDR1 is SGDLS and CDR2 YYNGEE. The V end lost 0 bases, the J end lost 4 bases, and 16 bases lay between the germline ends. The CDR3 DNA is TGTGCCAGCAGCGTAGTGGGTTCGGGTAGGGGAGAGACCCAGTACTTC. As protein: CASSVVGSGRGETQYF.

The gene calls are TRBV7-9 and TRBJ1-3, with D hard to call. CDR3 size: 16 residues. Germline values: CDR1 SEHNR, CDR2 FQNEAQ (reference sequence). The V end lost 5 bases, the J end lost 4 bases, and 18 bases lay between the germline ends. The CDR3 DNA follows: TGTGCCAGCAGCCCACTGGGCAACCGACTCGGAAACACCATATATTTT. Amino acid sequence: CASSPLGNRLGNTIYF.

The chain couples TRBV3-1 (or the pseudogene TRBV3-2) to TRBJ1-2; D is uncertain. Germline V gene data show CDR1 as LGHDT and CDR2 as YNNKEL (reference sequence). Trimming pared 4 bases from V and 4 bases from J, leaving 13 bases between. This CDR3 spans 14 amino acids. CDR3 in DNA: TGTGCCAGCAGCCGGGTCTCCGGTGGCTATGGCTACACCTTC. Translating gives CASSRVSGGYGYTF.

This chain links TRBV4-1 with TRBJ1-2; D is undetermined. Deletions cut 1 base from V and 6 bases from J, with 21 bases between. CDR3 length equals 17 residues. The germline gives CDR1 MGHRA, CDR2 YSYEKL. The CDR3 DNA sequence: TGCGCCAGCAGCCAAGGAATCCCGGGCCGCTACTATCATGGCTACACCTTC. Encoded protein: CASSQGIPGRYYHGYTF.

The rearrangement uses TRBV28 and TRBJ2-3; 16 bases map to TRBD2. Germline trimming cut 7 bases from V and 5 bases from J; bases unmatched to any gene: 9. Per the germline V gene, CDR1 is MDHEN and CDR2 is SYDVKM. The CDR3 consists of 17 residues. CDR3 DNA sequence: TGTGCCAGCAATTATGGGACTAGCGGGGGGGCAATAGATACGCAGTATTTT. It specifies CASNYGTSGGAIDTQYF.

The chain carries TRBV7-2 and TRBJ1-5; the D gene is possibly TRBD1 (6 bases). The CDR3 sequence is 15 residues long. Trimming took 0 bases from V and 7 from J, leaving 13 bases between them. The germline V gene encodes CDR1 SGHTA and CDR2 FQGNSA. The CDR3 region is CASSLAAGAGQPQHF. CDR3 sequence (DNA): TGTGCCAGCAGCTTAGCGGCAGGGGCCGGGCAGCCCCAGCATTTT.

V and J are TRBV4-3 and TRBJ1-2; 7 bases map to TRBD1. This CDR3 comprises 15 residues. From germline, CDR1 is LGHNA and CDR2 YSLEER. The junction had 11 bases not matched to a gene; V was cut back by 5 bases and J by 5 bases. CDR3 sequence: CASSVPGTAFYGYTF. CDR3 nucleotides: TGCGCCAGCAGCGTGCCCGGGACAGCCTTTTATGGCTACACCTTC.

The chain links TRBV6-5 to TRBJ2-3; D is uncertain. Germline V gene lookup returns CDR1 MNHEY and CDR2 SVGAGI. CDR3 size: 12 residues. Trimming removed 6 bases from V and 0 bases from J, with 4 bases in between. For the CDR3, the DNA is TGTGCCAGCAGGACTAGCACAGATACGCAGTATTTT. Its protein product is CASRTSTDTQYF.

The J gene is TRBJ2-3, the V gene TRBV2, with TRBD1 as a possible D gene (5 bases). The V end lost 6 bases, the J end lost 5 bases, and 6 bases lay between the germline ends. The CDR3 sequence is 11 residues long. CDR1 and CDR2 from the germline V gene are SNHLY and FYNNEI. CDR3 in DNA: TGTGCCAGCAGAGGGGAAGATACGCAGTATTTT. This sequence encodes CASRGEDTQYF.

The sample holds one count of this clone. The J gene is TRBJ1-3, the V gene TRBV4-2; the D is unclear. The CDR3 is 15 residues long. The V end lost 4 bases, the J end lost 5 bases, and 15 bases lay between the germline ends. Germline V gene sequence: CDR1 LGHNA, CDR2 YNFKEQ. The CDR3 DNA sequence: TGTGCCAGCAGCCTGATACAGTCTCCGAGAAACACCATATATTTT. Protein product: CASSLIQSPRNTIYF.

This rearrangement joins TRBV28 to TRBJ1-2; possibly TRBD1 for D (5 bases). V lost 3 bases and J 8 bases, leaving 13 bases between the germline ends. Germline values: CDR1 MDHEN, CDR2 SYDVKM. This CDR3 has 13 amino acids. CDR3 residues: CASSFGGAGGYTF. CDR3 nucleotides: TGTGCCAGCAGTTTTGGAGGGGCGGGAGGCTACACCTTC.